The next 17 T cell receptor beta chains were all read from a single sample in a study of OX40 agonist ivuxolimab in advanced cancers. Assay: immunoSEQ multiplex PCR; the TCRdb copy retains only in-frame clones and omits some. The table records approximately 110,000 clones, around 93% of them present only once. Source: CD4+ or CD8+ T cells sorted from blood, taken in a trial of the OX40 agonist ivuxolimab. The receptor set was obtained from an adult with an advanced solid tumor such as melanoma, head and neck, liver or kidney cancer.

The gene calls are TRBV27 and TRBJ1-1; D is unresolved. Trimming removed 2 bases at V and 1 base at J, with 8 bases between. The CDR3 is 14 residues long. Germline loops: CDR1 MNHEY, CDR2 SMNVEV (reference sequence). The CDR3 protein is CASSLVSGNTEAFF. For the CDR3, the DNA is TGTGCCAGCAGTTTAGTATCGGGGAACACTGAAGCTTTCTTT.

This rearrangement joins TRBV30 to TRBJ1-2; D gene ambiguous. The germline V gene encodes CDR1 GTSNPN and CDR2 SVGIG (reference sequence). The CDR3 has 11 amino acids. The ends were cut back, 5 bases at V and 3 bases at J, with 7 bases in the middle. The DNA of the CDR3 is TGTGCCTGGGTCCGAGACTATGGCTACACCTTC. This translates into CAWVRDYGYTF.

The rearrangement uses TRBV9 and TRBJ2-5, with D uncertain. Germline loops: CDR1 SGDLS, CDR2 YYNGEE. This CDR3 is built from 13 residues. Trimming shortened V by 0 bases and J by 3 bases, and 6 bases separated the two germline ends. CDR3: CASSVAKEETQYF. The CDR3 DNA follows: TGTGCCAGCAGCGTAGCTAAAGAAGAGACCCAGTACTTC.

The chain carries TRBV5-1 and TRBJ2-1; a weak D match, TRBD2 (6 bases). The CDR3 runs to 16 residues. Germline assignment: CDR1 SGHRS and CDR2 YFSETQ. With 2 bases removed from V and 0 bases from J, the gap between germline ends came to 12 bases. CDR3 coding DNA: TGCGCCAGCAGCTTTGATAGCGGAAGCTCCTACAATGAGCAGTTCTTC. Amino acid sequence: CASSFDSGSSYNEQFF.

The genes are TRBV7-2 and TRBJ2-1; TRBD1 might be the D (5 bases). Germline assignment: CDR1 SGHTA and CDR2 FQGNSA. The CDR3 spans 15 residues. Deletions cut 5 bases from V and 7 bases from J, with 18 bases between. The CDR3 DNA follows: TGTGCCAGCAGCGTCCAGGGTATCACCAGGAATGAGCAGTTCTTC. It specifies CASSVQGITRNEQFF.

This clone has a single count. The CDR3 reads CASSNQGAAYGYTF. The CDR3, as DNA: TGTGCCAGCAGTAACCAGGGGGCGGCCTATGGCTACACCTTC. The rearrangement links TRBV9 to TRBJ1-2, with TRBD1 matching over 8 bases. The CDR3 has 14 amino acids. V lost 5 bases to trimming and J lost 4 bases; unmatched junction nucleotides: 7. Germline V gene data show CDR1 as SGDLS and CDR2 as YYNGEE.

The rearrangement uses TRBV6-6 and TRBJ2-7; 7 bases map to TRBD2. With V trimmed by 7 bases and J by 3 bases, 6 bases remained unmatched. The CDR3 totals 13 residues. Germline lookup yields CDR1 MNHNY and CDR2 SVGAGI (reference sequence). CDR3 DNA: TGTGCCAGCAATGCGGGAGTGGGCTACGAGCAGTACTTC. It codes for CASNAGVGYEQYF.

The chain joins TRBV5-1 to TRBJ1-1, with 9 bases lining up with TRBD1. Germline assignment: CDR1 SGHRS and CDR2 YFSETQ. The J segment lost 4 bases and the V segment lost 5 bases, leaving 9 bases of the junction unmatched. This CDR3 has 15 residues. In DNA form, the CDR3 reads TGCGCCAGCAGGCCGACAGGGGGGTCGTTCACTGAAGCTTTCTTT. Residues: CASRPTGGSFTEAFF.

This clone appeared a few times. The J gene is TRBJ2-2, the V gene TRBV7-9; D may be TRBD2 (6 bases). Germline V gene data show CDR1 as SEHNR and CDR2 as FQNEAQ (reference sequence). CDR3 length: 14 residues. The V and J ends lost 8 bases and 9 bases respectively, with 19 bases between them. The CDR3 loop is CASSPSEVYRELFF. The CDR3 DNA reads as TGTGCCAGCTCTCCTAGCGAGGTGTATAGGGAGCTGTTTTTT.

CDR3 region: CASSLGGGGEAFF. For the CDR3, the DNA is TGCGCCAGCAGCTTGGGAGGAGGAGGTGAAGCTTTCTTT. The rearrangement links TRBV5-1 to TRBJ1-1, with D unresolved. V lost 0 bases to trimming and J lost 7 bases, with 10 bases between them. Germline CDR1 reads SGHRS; CDR2 reads YFSETQ. The length of the CDR3 is 13 residues.

This rearrangement joins TRBV7-3 to TRBJ1-1; TRBD1 might be the D (5 bases). This CDR3 has 15 amino acids. The V end was cut by 0 bases, the J end by 1 base, with 9 bases between. Germline V gives CDR1 SGHTA, CDR2 FQGTGA. The CDR3 DNA reads TGTGCCAGCAGCTTAACGGGGCAACCGAACACTGAAGCTTTCTTT. It specifies CASSLTGQPNTEAFF. Full variable domain (rest looked up from reference TRBV7-3 and TRBJ1-1): GAGVSQTPSNKVTEKGKYVELRCDPISGHTALYWYRQSLGQGPEFLIYFQGTGAADDSGLPNDRFFAVRPEGSVSTLKIQRTERGDSAVYLCASSLTGQPNTEAFFGQGTRLTVV.

The V and J genes are TRBV28 and TRBJ1-1; 7 positions match TRBD1. CDR3 length: 13 residues. Germline V gene lookup returns CDR1 MDHEN and CDR2 SYDVKM. With V trimmed by 4 bases and J by 5 bases, 4 bases remained unmatched. The CDR3 coding sequence is TGTGCCAGCAGTTCCCCCAGGGGGACTGAAGCTTTCTTT. Translated, it gives CASSSPRGTEAFF.

As regards this clone: The CDR3 carries no conserved terminal phenylalanine or tryptophan, so it likely arises from a read error. This chain joins TRBV9 and TRBJ2-7; D perhaps matches TRBD1 (5 bases). V dropped 4 bases and J dropped 6 bases, with 17 bases sitting between them. The CDR3 length is 14 residues. CDR1 and CDR2 (germline): SGDLS, YYNGEE. The DNA of the CDR3 is TGTGCCAGCAGCCCTGGGGCAGGGTTCCGCGAGCAGTACCTC. Translation gives CASSPGAGFREQYL.

The rearrangement links TRBV28 to TRBJ1-1, with D perhaps matching TRBD1 (6 bases). Trimming took 7 bases from V and 4 from J, leaving 16 bases between them. CDR3 length: 14 residues. CDR1 MDHEN and CDR2 SYDVKM come from the germline V gene. The CDR3 is CASILGGLVTEAFF. CDR3 bases: TGTGCCAGCATCCTAGGGGGTTTGGTCACTGAAGCTTTCTTT.

The chain couples TRBV5-6 to TRBJ2-1; D possibly corresponds to TRBD2 (6 bases). V dropped 0 bases and J dropped 2 bases, with 15 bases sitting between them. This CDR3 spans 17 amino acids. The germline V gene encodes CDR1 SGHDT and CDR2 YYEEEE. This CDR3 reads CASSLGGYGSAYNEQFF. DNA for the CDR3: TGTGCCAGCAGCTTGGGGGGGTACGGGAGTGCCTACAATGAGCAGTTCTTC.

This clone was counted a single time. The V and J genes are TRBV7-3 and TRBJ2-1; 8 bases agree with TRBD2. The V gene end was trimmed by 5 bases and the J gene end by 8 bases; junction bases not matched to a gene: 11. Germline V gene sequence: CDR1 SGHTA, CDR2 FQGTGA. The CDR3 runs 15 residues. The CDR3 sequence is CASSGNGTSVYEQFF. CDR3 in DNA: TGTGCCAGCAGCGGGAACGGGACTAGTGTCTATGAGCAGTTCTTC.

The gene calls are TRBV30 and TRBJ1-3; TRBD1 might be the D (6 bases). CDR3 size: 15 residues. The ends were cut back, 3 bases at V and 4 bases at J, with 16 bases in the middle. The germline gives CDR1 GTSNPN, CDR2 SVGIG (reference sequence). CDR3 nucleotides: TGTGCCTGGAGGTCGACCTGGGGGCTGGGAAACACCATATATTTT. Translation gives CAWRSTWGLGNTIYF.